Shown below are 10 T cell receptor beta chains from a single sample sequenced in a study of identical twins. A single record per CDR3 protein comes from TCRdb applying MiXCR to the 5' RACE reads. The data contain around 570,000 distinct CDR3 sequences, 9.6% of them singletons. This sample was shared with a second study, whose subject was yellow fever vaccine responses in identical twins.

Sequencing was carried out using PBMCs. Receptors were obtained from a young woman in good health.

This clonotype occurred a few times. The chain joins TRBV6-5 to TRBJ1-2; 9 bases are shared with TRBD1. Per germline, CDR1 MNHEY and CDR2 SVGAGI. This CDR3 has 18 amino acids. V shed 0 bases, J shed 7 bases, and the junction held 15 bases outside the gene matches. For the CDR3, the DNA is TGTGCCAGCAGTTACTCAATAAGGGACAGGGCCGGGGTGCGTGGCTACACCTTC. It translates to CASSYSIRDRAGVRGYTF.

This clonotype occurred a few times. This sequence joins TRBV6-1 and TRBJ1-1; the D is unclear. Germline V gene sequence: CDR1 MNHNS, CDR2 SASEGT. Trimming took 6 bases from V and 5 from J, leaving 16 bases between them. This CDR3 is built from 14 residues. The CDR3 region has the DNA TGTGCCAGCAGCGACGGACGGGCGGGGACTGAAGCTTTCTTT. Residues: CASSDGRAGTEAFF.

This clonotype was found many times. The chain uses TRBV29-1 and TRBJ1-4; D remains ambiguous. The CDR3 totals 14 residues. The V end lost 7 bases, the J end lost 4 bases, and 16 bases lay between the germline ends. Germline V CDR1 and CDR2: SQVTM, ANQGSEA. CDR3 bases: TGCAGCGCCCATCCACGACGGAGTAATGAAAAACTGTTTTTT. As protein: CSAHPRRSNEKLFF. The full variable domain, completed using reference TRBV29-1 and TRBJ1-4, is SAVISQKPSRDICQRGTSLTIQCQVDSQVTMMFWYRQQPGQSLTLIATANQGSEATYESGFVIDKFPISRPNLTFSTLTVSNMSPEDSSIYLCSAHPRRSNEKLFFGSGTQLSVL.

This chain's CDR3 is CSAPQVTEQYF. The CDR3 DNA reads TGCAGTGCTCCACAGGTTACCGAGCAGTACTTC. The V gene is TRBV20-1, the J gene TRBJ2-7, with a tentative D call TRBD1 (5 bases). The CDR3 sequence is 11 residues long. CDR1 is DFQATT and CDR2 is SNEGSKA in the germline V gene (reference sequence). V lost 5 bases to trimming and J lost 6 bases, with 11 bases between them.

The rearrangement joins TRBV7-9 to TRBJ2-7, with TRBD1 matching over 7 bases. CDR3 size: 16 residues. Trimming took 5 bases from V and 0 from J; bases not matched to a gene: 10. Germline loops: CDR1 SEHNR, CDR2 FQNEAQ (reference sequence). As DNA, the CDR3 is TGTGCCAGCAGCGCCCCGACAGGGACGCTCTCCTACGAGCAGTACTTC. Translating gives CASSAPTGTLSYEQYF.

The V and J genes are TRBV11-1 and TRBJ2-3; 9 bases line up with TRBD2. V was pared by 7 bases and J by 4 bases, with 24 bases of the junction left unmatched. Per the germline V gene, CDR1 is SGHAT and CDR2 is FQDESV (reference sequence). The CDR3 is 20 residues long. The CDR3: CASTSNLGKVAGESPDTQYF. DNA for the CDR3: TGTGCCAGCACGAGTAATTTGGGGAAGGTAGCGGGAGAATCACCAGATACGCAGTATTTT. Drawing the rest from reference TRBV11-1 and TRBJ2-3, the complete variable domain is EAEVAQSPRYKITEKSQAVAFWCDPISGHATLYWYRQILGQGPELLVQFQDESVVDDSQLPKDRFSAERLKGVDSTLKIQPAELGDSAMYLCASTSNLGKVAGESPDTQYFGPGTRLTVL.

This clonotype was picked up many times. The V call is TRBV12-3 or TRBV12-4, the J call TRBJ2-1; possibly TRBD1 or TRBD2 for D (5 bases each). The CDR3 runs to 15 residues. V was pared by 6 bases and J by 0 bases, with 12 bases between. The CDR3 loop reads CASRRGRDSYNEQFF. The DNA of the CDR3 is TGTGCCAGCAGAAGGGGACGGGACTCCTACAATGAGCAGTTCTTC.

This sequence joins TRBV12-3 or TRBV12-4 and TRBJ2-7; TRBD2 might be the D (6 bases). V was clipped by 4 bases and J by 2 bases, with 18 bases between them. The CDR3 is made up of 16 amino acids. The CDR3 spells CASSSPYRGLPYEQYF. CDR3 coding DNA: TGTGCCAGCAGTTCACCTTATCGGGGACTTCCCTACGAGCAGTACTTC.

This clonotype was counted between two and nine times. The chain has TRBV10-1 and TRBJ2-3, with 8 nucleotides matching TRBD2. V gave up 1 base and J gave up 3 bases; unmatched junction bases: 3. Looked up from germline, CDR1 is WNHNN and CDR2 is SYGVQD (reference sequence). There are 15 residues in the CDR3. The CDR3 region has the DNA TGCGCCAGCAGTGAGTACGCGGGAGGAACAGATACGCAGTATTTT. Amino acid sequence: CASSEYAGGTDTQYF.

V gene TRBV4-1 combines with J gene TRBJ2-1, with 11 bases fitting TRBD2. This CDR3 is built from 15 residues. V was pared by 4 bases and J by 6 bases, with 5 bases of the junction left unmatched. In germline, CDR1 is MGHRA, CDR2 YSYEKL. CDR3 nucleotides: TGCGCCAGCAGCCTCGGGACTAGCGGAAGCAATGAGCAGTTCTTC. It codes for CASSLGTSGSNEQFF.